This TCR beta chain is from a study of CD8+CD57+ T cells in acquired aplastic anemia. Study background: Isolated CD4+ and CD8+ cells, once sorted, yielded DNA averaging about 3.4 ug.

Genomic DNA acted as the template from which TCR beta VDJ combination and CDR3 sequence profiling were carried out. TCRdb independently ran MiXCR on the reads; one entry per CDR3 protein. The sample lists about 190,000 distinct CDR3 sequences; approximately 50% were seen once. Findings and caveats of the study: No significant patient-versus-control difference appeared in CD8+ Simpson's diversity.

This CDR3 comprises 11 residues. After removal of 3 bases from V and 16 bases from J, the junction contained 4 bases not matched to a gene. The germline V gene has CDR1 SGHRS and CDR2 YFSETQ. In regard to this clonotype: What it binds is not known.

Material for sequencing was sorted CD4+, CD8+, or CD8+CD57+ T cells (not recorded which) from PBMCs. The origin of this receptor is a human donor in good health, serving as a control. V and J are TRBV5-1 and TRBJ1-6; TRBD1 matches at 7 bases. The CDR3 sequence is CASSSGQELHF. CDR3 bases: TGCGCCAGCAGCTCCGGACAGGAGCTCCACTTT. Combining the CDR3 with reference TRBV5-1 and TRBJ1-6 gives the whole variable domain KAGVTQTPRYLIKTRGQQVTLSCSPISGHRSVSWYQQTPGQGLQFLFEYFSETQRNKGNFPGRFSGRQFSNSRSEMNVSTLELGDSALYLCASSSGQELHFGNGTRLTVT.